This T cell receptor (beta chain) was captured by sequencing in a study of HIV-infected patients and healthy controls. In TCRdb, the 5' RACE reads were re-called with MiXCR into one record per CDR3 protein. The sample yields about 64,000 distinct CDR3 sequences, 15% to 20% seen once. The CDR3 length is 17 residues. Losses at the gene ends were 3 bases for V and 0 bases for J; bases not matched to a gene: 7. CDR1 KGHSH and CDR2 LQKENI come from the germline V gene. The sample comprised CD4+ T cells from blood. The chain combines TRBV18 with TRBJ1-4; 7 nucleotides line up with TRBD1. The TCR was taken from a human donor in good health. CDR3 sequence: CASSPRTGSSTNEKLFF. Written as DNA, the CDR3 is TGTGCCAGCTCACCCCGGACAGGATCCTCAACTAATGAAAAACTGTTTTTT.